The entry below gives a single T cell receptor beta chain sequence along with its context. No cognate antigen has been identified for it. Per-nucleotide qualities are absent, and no much larger clonotype sits a single base away. CDR1 and CDR2 (LNHDA, SQIVND) derive from the germline V gene (reference sequence). Germline trimming: 7 bases from V, 7 bases from J; junction bases outside gene matches: 8. The CDR3 covers 15 residues, taking in both the cysteine and the phenylalanine. The only DNA kept is the CDR3, 45 bases in frame from the first base. Preparation of the library involved the immunoSEQ multiplex PCR assay. Here the immuneACCESS table is served through TCRdb, limited to in-frame sequences with V and J called. Missing clones are a known gap in these copies; in checked studies unresolved V genes cover under half, and the rest lacks a known reason. This sample gives under 6,000 clones in total; approximately 77% of them show up just once. The ten largest account for approximately 16% of the sample.

These data come from a study of T cell changes during pregnancy in multiple sclerosis (dated by TCRdb to between 2018 and 2020). Regarding the study in general: In women with multiple sclerosis, the researchers looked at how the T cell repertoire shifted as pregnancy progressed.

This sample comprised CD8+ T cells from peripheral blood mononuclear cells, obtained in the second trimester of pregnancy. This clonotype was sampled from a female donor in good health, enrolled as a control in a pregnancy study. The receptor chain draws on TRBV19 and TRBJ2-1; a stretch of 12 junction bases matches TRBD2. The base sequence is TGTGCCAGTAAAAGACTAGCGGGAGAGACGAATGAGCAGTTCTTC. Its protein product is CASKRLAGETNEQFF.